One and the same sample provided the 2 T cell receptor beta chains below, sequenced in a study of blood T cell repertoires in COVID-19. This table comes from immunoSEQ multiplex PCR, and its TCRdb copy is limited to in-frame clones, with some not included. The table lists some 310,000 clones, almost 90% of them singletons, with under 3% in the top ten. Input material: peripheral blood. Every receptor here comes from a woman in her twenties or thirties with COVID-19, enrolled during active disease.

The CDR3 sequence: CASSSLGRENYNEQFF. The CDR3 coding sequence is TGTGCCAGCAGCTCCCTAGGGAGGGAGAACTACAATGAGCAGTTCTTC. The rearrangement links TRBV7-8 to TRBJ2-1, with 7 bases identical to TRBD2. Germline-derived CDR1 and CDR2 are SGHVS and FQNEAQ. Unmatched junction bases numbered 9, after V lost 4 bases and J lost 3 bases. The CDR3 is 16 amino acids.

The table lists this clone with a few counts. The genes are TRBV12-5 and TRBJ2-5, with a possible D match to TRBD1 (5 bases). The CDR3 has 15 amino acids. Trimming cost V 1 base and J 2 bases, with 11 bases left between them. Germline lookup yields CDR1 LGHNT and CDR2 FRNRAP. For the CDR3, the DNA is TGTGCTAGTGGTTTGGGACGGACATCTCAAGAGACCCAGTACTTC. Its translation is CASGLGRTSQETQYF.